These 21 T cell receptor beta chains originate from one sample sequenced in a study of blood T cells in healthy people across ages. Primers used in a second PCR of roughly 7 to 12 cycles were a sample-barcoded 5' primer and a J-beta primer mix. TCRdb re-called the 5' RACE reads through MiXCR, storing one row per CDR3 protein. The table records 1.5 million to 2 million distinct CDR3 sequences, about 30% of them present only once. Sequencing was done on a sample of blood. The receptors shown here come from a young woman in good health.

The chain is built from TRBV4-2 and TRBJ2-5; 7 positions agree with TRBD1. Germline V gene sequence: CDR1 LGHNA, CDR2 YNFKEQ. V gave up 4 bases and J gave up 4 bases; unmatched junction bases: 6. The CDR3 covers 14 residues. The CDR3: CASSRGGRGETQYF. Written as DNA, the CDR3 is TGTGCCAGCAGCCGAGGGGGCAGGGGAGAGACCCAGTACTTC.

This chain uses TRBV4-3 with TRBJ2-1; 8 bases align to TRBD2. The germline gives CDR1 LGHNA, CDR2 YSLEER. Unmatched junction bases numbered 13, after V lost 0 bases and J lost 6 bases. The length of the CDR3 is 18 residues. For the CDR3, the DNA is TGCGCCAGCAGCCAAGATGATGACCCAGCGGGAGATTTCAATGAGCAGTTCTTC. Protein sequence: CASSQDDDPAGDFNEQFF.

This rearrangement joins TRBV14 to TRBJ2-1, with 8 bases lining up with TRBD1. In germline, CDR1 is SGHDN, CDR2 FVKESK. J gave up 4 bases and V 0 bases, and 5 bases lay outside the gene matches. The CDR3 covers 16 residues. The CDR3 reads CASSQDWTGYYNEQFF. The CDR3 coding sequence is TGTGCCAGCAGCCAAGATTGGACAGGGTATTACAATGAGCAGTTCTTC.

The chain employs TRBV6-1 and TRBJ2-5; 8 bases fit TRBD2. TRBJ2-7 matches the DNA end more closely, so the J call is doubtful. The V gene's germline CDR1 is MNHNS and CDR2 SASEGT. The CDR3 is 15 amino acids. CDR3 residues: CASSVEAGAPYEQYF. The CDR3 bases are TGTGCCAGCAGTGTTGAAGCGGGGGCCCCCTACGAGCAGTACTTC.

The CDR3 DNA sequence: TGCAGTGCTAGAGGCCGAACAGGGGTTGAGCAGTTCTTC. It codes for CSARGRTGVEQFF. J is TRBJ2-1 and V is TRBV20-1; 7 bases are shared with TRBD1. The J segment lost 9 bases and the V segment lost 1 base, leaving 6 bases of the junction unmatched. Germline V CDR1 and CDR2: DFQATT, SNEGSKA (reference sequence). The CDR3 totals 13 residues.

This chain connects TRBV20-1 to TRBJ2-7; D unclear. Trimming removed 0 bases from V and 0 bases from J, with 9 bases in between. From germline, CDR1 is DFQATT and CDR2 SNEGSKA (reference sequence). The CDR3 is 14 amino acids. The CDR3 DNA follows: TGCAGTGCTAGAGACTACGGCGGCTCCTACGAGCAGTACTTC. This encodes CSARDYGGSYEQYF.

This clonotype has just a few counts. The V gene is TRBV20-1, the J gene TRBJ2-5, with D possibly matching TRBD1 (5 bases). Germline-derived CDR1 and CDR2 are DFQATT and SNEGSKA (reference sequence). Between the trimmed V and J ends, which lost 6 bases and 1 base, there was a span of 9 bases. The CDR3 covers 12 residues. Written as DNA, the CDR3 is TGCAGTGCAGGGGTTCGCCAAGAGACCCAGTACTTC. This codes for CSAGVRQETQYF.

This chain's CDR3 is CSAPGGRDADTQYF. The CDR3 DNA follows: TGCAGTGCTCCAGGGGGCAGGGATGCAGATACGCAGTATTTT. The rearrangement uses TRBV20-1 and TRBJ2-3, with TRBD1 matching over 8 bases. Germline CDR1 DFQATT, CDR2 SNEGSKA (reference sequence). The trim removed 5 bases at V and 4 bases at J, leaving 8 bases unmatched. This CDR3 comprises 14 residues.

Ten or more counts support this clonotype. In DNA form, the CDR3 reads TGTGCCAGCAGCAAAGAGGGCGGTCGGCCCCCCGAGCAGTACTTC. Translation gives CASSKEGGRPPEQYF. The chain has TRBV21-1 and TRBJ2-7; TRBD1, the D gene given by the table, was not confirmed from the DNA. TRBV21-1 is a pseudogene locus. The CDR3 covers 15 residues.

This sequence joins TRBV25-1 and TRBJ2-1, with D possibly TRBD2 on 6 matching bases. The germline V gene encodes CDR1 MGHDK and CDR2 SYGVNS. Trimming took 4 bases from V and 2 from J, leaving 15 bases between them. The CDR3 loop spans 16 amino acids. The CDR3 nucleotides read TGTGCCAGCAGTGGGGGGAAGGGAGGAACCTACAATGAGCAGTTCTTC. It specifies CASSGGKGGTYNEQFF. The variable domain in full, completed from reference TRBV25-1 and TRBJ2-1, reads EADIYQTPRYLVIGTGKKITLECSQTMGHDKMYWYQQDPGMELHLIHYSYGVNSTEKGDLSSESTVSRIRTEHFPLTLESARPSHTSQYLCASSGGKGGTYNEQFFGPGTRLTVL.

This clonotype was observed at least ten times. As DNA, the CDR3 is TGTGCCACCAGTGATTCGAGGACAGCCAGCGAGACCCAGTACTTC. This codes for CATSDSRTASETQYF. The chain joins TRBV24-1 to TRBJ2-5, with D possibly matching TRBD1 (6 bases). Per the germline V gene, CDR1 is KGHDR and CDR2 is SFDVKD. The CDR3 loop spans 15 amino acids. Trimming took off 2 bases at V and 5 bases at J, with 14 bases between the two ends.

V usage is TRBV15 and J usage is TRBJ1-2; tentative D call: TRBD1 (5 bases). This CDR3 spans 15 amino acids. CDR1 is LNHNV, CDR2 YYDKDF, per germline (reference sequence). Trimming left V 1 base short and J 8 bases short, with 17 bases between. The CDR3 bases are TGTGCCACCAGCAGAGGTTCTGACAGCCGTGGGGGCTACACCTTC. As protein: CATSRGSDSRGGYTF.

The rearrangement joins TRBV12-3 or TRBV12-4 to TRBJ1-5, with TRBD1 as a possible D gene (6 bases). Trimming removed 6 bases from V and 0 bases from J, with 9 bases in between. CDR3 length: 14 amino acids. CDR3 sequence (DNA): TGTGCCAGCAGGGACAGTGATAGCAATCAGCCCCAGCATTTT. Translated, it gives CASRDSDSNQPQHF.

This sequence joins TRBV6-6 and TRBJ2-5; D may be TRBD2 (6 bases). The CDR3 is made up of 13 amino acids. Looked up from germline, CDR1 is MNHNY and CDR2 is SVGAGI (reference sequence). Trimming pared 6 bases from V and 11 bases from J, leaving 19 bases between. The CDR3 DNA reads TGTGCCAGCAGACTACCGGGGGACCCTCAGCAGTACTTC. Residues: CASRLPGDPQQYF.

The gene calls are TRBV20-1 and TRBJ2-5, with D unresolved. The CDR3 extends over 13 amino acids. CDR1 DFQATT and CDR2 SNEGSKA come from the germline V gene (reference sequence). V lost 3 bases, J lost 2 bases, and 10 bases lay in between. The CDR3 sequence is CSASRAEQETQYF. The CDR3 DNA sequence: TGCAGTGCTAGTCGGGCAGAGCAAGAGACCCAGTACTTC.

Notes on this clonotype: A much larger clone is a single base away; this may be a read error. The rearrangement joins TRBV29-1 to TRBJ2-4; the D call may be TRBD1 or TRBD2 (5 bases each). This CDR3 region has 13 residues. Germline V gene sequence: CDR1 SQVTM, CDR2 ANQGSEA. V was pared by 1 base and J by 5 bases, with 9 bases between. The DNA of the CDR3 is TGCAGCGTTGAAGGGGGGACCGAAAACATTCAGTACTTC. Translated: CSVEGGTENIQYF.

This clonotype was found a few times. The rearrangement uses TRBV10-2 and TRBJ1-1; perhaps TRBD1 as D (6 bases). Germline loops: CDR1 WSHSY, CDR2 SAAADI. The CDR3 consists of 13 residues. Trimming removed 11 bases from V and 2 bases from J, with 15 bases in between. The CDR3 here is CAVRRGLNTEAFF. The CDR3 bases are TGCGCCGTTCGACGGGGGCTAAACACTGAAGCTTTCTTT.

This clonotype was seen only a few times. This chain uses TRBV6-1 with TRBJ1-5, with unresolved D. Per the germline V gene, CDR1 is MNHNS and CDR2 is SASEGT. V was shortened by 3 bases and J by 6 bases, with 6 bases between the two germline ends. The CDR3 is made up of 12 amino acids. CDR3 nucleotide sequence: TGTGCCAGCAGTGACGACATTCAGCCCCAGCATTTT. This codes for CASSDDIQPQHF.

This chain connects TRBV13 to TRBJ2-7, with TRBD1 matching over 7 bases. The CDR3 totals 14 residues. J gave up 7 bases and V 5 bases, and 11 bases lay outside the gene matches. CDR1 is PRHDT and CDR2 is FYEKMQ in the germline V gene (reference sequence). CDR3 in amino acids: CASSRTGSLREQYF. As DNA, the CDR3 is TGTGCCAGCAGCCGGACAGGATCTCTACGAGAGCAGTACTTC.

Turning to this clonotype: A much bigger clone sits one base away, suggesting this may be a read error. This chain joins TRBV20-1 and TRBJ2-5; 9 bases map to TRBD1. The end of the DNA aligns better with TRBJ2-7, so the J call may be wrong. The CDR3 spans 14 residues. The germline CDR1 and CDR2 sequences are DFQATT and SNEGSKA (reference sequence). CDR3 amino acids: CSGAGTGLTYEQYF. DNA of the CDR3: TGCAGTGGAGCCGGGACAGGGCTCACCTACGAGCAGTACTTC.

The chain uses TRBV2 and TRBJ1-2, with D possibly TRBD1 on 6 matching bases. Germline values: CDR1 SNHLY, CDR2 FYNNEI. Between the trimmed V and J ends, which lost 0 bases and 4 bases, there was a span of 9 bases. The CDR3 covers 14 residues. The CDR3 is CASSEATGFYGYTF. DNA for the CDR3: TGTGCCAGCAGTGAAGCCACAGGGTTCTATGGCTACACCTTC.